This T cell receptor (beta chain) was recorded in a study of CXCR3-negative and CXCR3-positive naive CD8 T cells. Preparation of TRB cDNA libraries relied on 5' RACE carrying UMI labels. From the 5' RACE reads, TCRdb lists one entry per CDR3 protein and no DNA. Its table lists over 150,000 distinct CDR3 sequences. As to this clonotype: The antigen is undetermined.

Germline CDR1 SGHRS, CDR2 YFSETQ. This CDR3 comprises 18 residues. General study findings and limits: The TRBV-TRBJ usage of naive CXCR3-negative and CXCR3-positive cells was similar, but that of memory cells differed. TRB CDR3 hydrophobicity was greater in CXCR3-positive naive cells than in CXCR3-negative naive cells.

Input material: naive CXCR3+ CD8+ T cells from blood. Subset of the sample: CD45RO-CCR7+CD27+CD95- naive CD8+ T cells expressing CXCR3 (TNR3+). The V and J genes are TRBV5-1 and TRBJ2-2; the D call of TRBD1 rests on TCRdb alone, since no DNA is present to check it. The TCR comes from a human donor in good health. Some clones in this sample may be carry-over from other donors' samples. The CDR3 spells CASSLVGPGQGGTGELFF.